This TCR beta chain was profiled in a study of cytomegalovirus exposure and HLA in healthy donors. V gave up 5 bases and J gave up 1 base; unmatched junction bases: 8. The germline V gene encodes CDR1 SNHLY and CDR2 FYNNEI. CDR3 length equals 15 residues. PCR involved 60 Vbeta and 13 Jbeta primers. Clones were read by immunoSEQ multiplex PCR, and TCRdb kept only the in-frame ones, dropping some. The data hold 40,000 to 55,000 clones, with 72% observed a single time. The clonotype originates from a man aged 25-45 years in good health and CMV-seronegative. The specimen was PBMCs. The chain is built from TRBV2 and TRBJ2-7, with TRBD1 identical over 7 bases. CDR3 sequence (DNA): TGTGCCAGCAGTTCTCAAGCAGGGGGATCCTACGAGCAGTACTTC. This encodes CASSSQAGGSYEQYF.